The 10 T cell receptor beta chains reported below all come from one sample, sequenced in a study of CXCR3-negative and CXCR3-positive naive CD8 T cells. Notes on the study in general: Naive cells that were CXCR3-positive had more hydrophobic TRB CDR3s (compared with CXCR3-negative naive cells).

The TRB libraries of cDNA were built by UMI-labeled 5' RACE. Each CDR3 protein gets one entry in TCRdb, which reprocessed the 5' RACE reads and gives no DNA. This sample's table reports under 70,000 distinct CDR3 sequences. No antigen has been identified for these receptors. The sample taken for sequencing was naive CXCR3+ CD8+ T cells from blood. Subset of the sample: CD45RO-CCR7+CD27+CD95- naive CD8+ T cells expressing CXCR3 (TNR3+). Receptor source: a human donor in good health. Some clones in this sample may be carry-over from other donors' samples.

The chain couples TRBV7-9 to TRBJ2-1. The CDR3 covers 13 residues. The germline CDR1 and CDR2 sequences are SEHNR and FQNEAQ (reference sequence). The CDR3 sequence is CASSLDQSNEQFF.

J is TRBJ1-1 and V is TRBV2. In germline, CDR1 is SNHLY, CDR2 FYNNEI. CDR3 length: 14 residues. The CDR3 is CASSEMGLNTEAFF.

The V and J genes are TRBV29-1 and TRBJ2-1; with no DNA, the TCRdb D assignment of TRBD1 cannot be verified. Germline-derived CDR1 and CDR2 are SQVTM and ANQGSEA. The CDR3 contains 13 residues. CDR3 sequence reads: CSVDRGDYNEQFF.

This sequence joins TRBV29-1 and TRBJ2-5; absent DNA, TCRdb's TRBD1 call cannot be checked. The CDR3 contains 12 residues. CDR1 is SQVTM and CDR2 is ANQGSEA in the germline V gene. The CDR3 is CSVDRGQETQYF.

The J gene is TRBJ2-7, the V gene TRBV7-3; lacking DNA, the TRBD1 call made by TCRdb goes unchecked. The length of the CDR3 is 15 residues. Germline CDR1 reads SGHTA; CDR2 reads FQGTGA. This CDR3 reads CASSFVPNGSYEQYF.

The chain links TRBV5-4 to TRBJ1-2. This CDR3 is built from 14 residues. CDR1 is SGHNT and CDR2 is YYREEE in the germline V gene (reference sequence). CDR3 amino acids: CASSYPTAAGGYTF.

CDR3 sequence reads: CSVRVPRGGNNEQFF. The chain uses TRBV20-1 and TRBJ2-1; TCRdb's D call, TRBD2, is unchecked because there is no DNA. The germline V gene has CDR1 DFQATT and CDR2 SNEGSKA (reference sequence). This CDR3 has 15 residues.

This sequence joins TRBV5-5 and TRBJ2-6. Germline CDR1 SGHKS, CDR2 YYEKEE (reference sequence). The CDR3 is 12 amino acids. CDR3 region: CASSPGANVLTF.

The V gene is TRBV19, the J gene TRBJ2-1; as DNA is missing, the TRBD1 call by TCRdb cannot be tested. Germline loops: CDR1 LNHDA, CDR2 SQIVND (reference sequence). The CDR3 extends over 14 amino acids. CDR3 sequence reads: CASSGEDSYNEQFF.

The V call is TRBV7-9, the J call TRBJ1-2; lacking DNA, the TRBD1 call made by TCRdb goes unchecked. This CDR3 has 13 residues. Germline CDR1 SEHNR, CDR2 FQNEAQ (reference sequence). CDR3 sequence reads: CASSPQGASGYTF.